This T cell receptor beta chain was documented in a study of siplizumab effects on memory and regulatory T cells (dated by TCRdb to the late 2010s). Notes on the research overall: The study examined how the anti-CD2 antibody siplizumab affects alloreactive T-cell subsets in allogeneic mixed lymphocyte reactions built from human PBMCs. Beyond this particular receptor, the publication reports: Because sequences below about 10^-5 frequency were poorly captured, only a minor fraction of alloreactive clones could be mapped to unstimulated subsets. In reactions with siplizumab, an average of about 75% of mappable alloreactive CD4+ clones were Treg-derived, compared with 25% to 30% in control reactions. The cumulative frequency of alloreactive sequences that could be traced back to unstimulated CD4+ memory T cells was significantly reduced by siplizumab. Unstimulated naive T cells appeared to be more diverse than memory T cells, and naive cells seemed to make a substantial contribution to the alloresponse. Roughly 80-97% of proliferating CD4+ or CD8+ clones could not be assigned a naive or memory phenotype. Whether proliferating Tregs from siplizumab cultures were suppressive was not functionally confirmed.

About this clone: Which antigen it targets is not known. The input lacks base qualities; no much larger clone sits a single base away.

The library was made by the immunoSEQ multiplex PCR assay. The deep sequencing platform assayed approximately 100,000 TCR templates per sample. Genomic DNA extracted from sorted T cells was the material used for TCRbeta CDR3 sequencing. The original methods were these. The R programming language was used for clonal analysis of the TCRbeta CDR3 data. Alloreactive CD4+ and CD8+ clones were defined by comparing unstimulated samples with post-reaction CFSE-low samples. Alloreactive CD4+ clones were assigned to regulatory or non-regulatory origin by matching sequences to sorted unstimulated Treg and non-Treg repertoires. This is the immuneACCESS table as TCRdb keeps it, with only in-frame sequences that have V and J called. A part of the clones is gone; compared with another copy, unresolved V genes explain less than half, and the rest is unexplained. V and J calls and clone size are as listed in that table; D and trimming were resolved from the DNA. Across this sample there are around 100,000 clones, with 94% seen only once. Around 0.31% of the sample belongs to the ten largest clones.

Counted from cysteine to phenylalanine, this CDR3 has 16 amino acids. Only the CDR3 portion is preserved as DNA: 48 bases, with reading frame beginning at the first base. From the germline V gene, CDR1 is SGHAT and CDR2 is FQNNGV. V is clipped by 2 bases and J by 2 bases, and the sequence between their germline boundaries is 13 bases long. Sorted unstimulated T cells, along with proliferating T cells recovered from mixed lymphocyte reactions, underwent TCRbeta CDR3 sequencing. Fresh whole blood from fewer than 11 HLA-typed healthy donors was used as the source from which PBMCs were isolated. Unstimulated CD4+ non-regulatory T cells were FACS-sorted to map the origin of alloreactive clones.

Recombination linked TRBV11-2 to TRBJ1-3, with no D gene named confidently. Material: non-Treg CD4+ T cells sorted from blood. The cell subset or site label corresponds to: FACS-sorted unstimulated CD4+ non-regulatory T cells. The receptor was derived from a human donor in good health. The DNA sequence is TGTGCCAGCAGCTTATTAGGCAGGCGAGCTGGAAACACCATATATTTT. The encoded protein is CASSLLGRRAGNTIYF.